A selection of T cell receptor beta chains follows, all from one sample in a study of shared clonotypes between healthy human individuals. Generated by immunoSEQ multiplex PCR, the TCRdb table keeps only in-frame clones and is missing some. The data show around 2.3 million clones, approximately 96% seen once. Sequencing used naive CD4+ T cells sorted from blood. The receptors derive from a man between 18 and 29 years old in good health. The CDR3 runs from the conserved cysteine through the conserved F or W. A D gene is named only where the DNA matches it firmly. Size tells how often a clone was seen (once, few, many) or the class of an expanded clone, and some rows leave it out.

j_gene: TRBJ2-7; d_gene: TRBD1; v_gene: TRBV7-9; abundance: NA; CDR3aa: CASSRTGTGAYEQYF; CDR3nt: TGTGCCAGCAGCCGCACCGGGACAGGGGCCTACGAGCAGTACTTC
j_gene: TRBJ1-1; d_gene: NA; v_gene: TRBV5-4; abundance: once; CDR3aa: CASSLAVTLNTEAFF; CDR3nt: TGTGCCAGCAGCTTGGCGGTGACGCTTAACACTGAAGCTTTCTTT
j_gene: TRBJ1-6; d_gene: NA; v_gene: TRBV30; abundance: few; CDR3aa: CAWRTGYRSYNSPLHF; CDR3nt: TGTGCCTGGAGAACGGGATATAGATCCTATAATTCACCCCTCCACTTT
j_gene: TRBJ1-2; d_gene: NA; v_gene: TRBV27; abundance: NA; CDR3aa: CASSLAGGQGYTF; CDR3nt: TGTGCCAGCAGCCTTGCCGGGGGGCAGGGCTACACCTTC
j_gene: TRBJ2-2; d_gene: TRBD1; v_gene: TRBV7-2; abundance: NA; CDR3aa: CASSSGQGYTGELFF; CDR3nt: TGTGCCAGCAGCTCCGGACAGGGCTACACCGGGGAGCTGTTTTTT
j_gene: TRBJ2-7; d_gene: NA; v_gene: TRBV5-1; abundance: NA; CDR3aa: CASSLGDSTYEQYF; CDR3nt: TGCGCCAGCAGCTTGGGGGACTCAACCTACGAGCAGTACTTC
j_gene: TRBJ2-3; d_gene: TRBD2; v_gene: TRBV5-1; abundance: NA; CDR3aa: CASSSGKTSGDRTDTQYF; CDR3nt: TGCGCCAGCAGCTCAGGAAAGACTAGCGGGGACCGTACAGATACGCAGTATTTT
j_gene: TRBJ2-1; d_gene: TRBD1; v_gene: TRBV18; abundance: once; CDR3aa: CASSPYRDRAENEQFF; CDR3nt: TGTGCCAGCTCACCCTACAGGGACAGGGCGGAAAATGAGCAGTTCTTC
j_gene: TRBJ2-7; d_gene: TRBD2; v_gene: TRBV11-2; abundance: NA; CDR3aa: CASRNLAGASYEQYF; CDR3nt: TGTGCCAGCAGGAATCTAGCGGGAGCAAGCTACGAGCAGTACTTC
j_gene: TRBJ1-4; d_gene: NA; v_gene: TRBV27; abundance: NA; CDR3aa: CASSLLGAPNEKLFF; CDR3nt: TGTGCCAGCAGTTTATTGGGGGCGCCTAATGAAAAACTGTTTTTT
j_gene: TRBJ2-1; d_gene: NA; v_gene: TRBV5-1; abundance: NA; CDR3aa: CASSLIDREGEQFF; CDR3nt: TGCGCCAGCAGCCTCATAGACAGGGAGGGTGAGCAGTTCTTC
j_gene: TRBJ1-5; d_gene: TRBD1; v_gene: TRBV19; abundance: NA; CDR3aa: CASRQGGLAAQHF; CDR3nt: TGTGCCAGTAGGCAGGGGGGTTTAGCGGCCCAGCATTTT
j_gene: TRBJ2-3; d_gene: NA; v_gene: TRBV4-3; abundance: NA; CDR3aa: CASSQGVVKGTDTQYF; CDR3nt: TGCGCCAGCAGCCAAGGGGTGGTAAAGGGCACAGATACGCAGTATTTT
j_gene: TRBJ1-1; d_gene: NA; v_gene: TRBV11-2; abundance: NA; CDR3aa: CASSLGANTEAFF; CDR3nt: TGTGCCAGCAGCTTAGGCGCGAACACTGAAGCTTTCTTT
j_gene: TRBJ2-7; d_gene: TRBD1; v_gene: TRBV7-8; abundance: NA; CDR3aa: CASSPGVTGGTIEQYF; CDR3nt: TGTGCCAGCAGCCCCGGGGTAACAGGGGGCACGATCGAGCAGTACTTC
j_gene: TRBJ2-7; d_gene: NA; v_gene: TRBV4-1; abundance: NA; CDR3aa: CASSQSVVGYYEQYF; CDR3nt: TGCGCCAGCAGCCAATCAGTGGTGGGCTACTACGAGCAGTACTTC
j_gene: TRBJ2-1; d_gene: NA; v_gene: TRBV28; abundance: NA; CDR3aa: CASSDSTYNEQFF; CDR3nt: TGTGCCAGCAGTGACAGTACCTACAATGAGCAGTTCTTC
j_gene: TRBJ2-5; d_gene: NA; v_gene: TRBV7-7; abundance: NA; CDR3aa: CASSSEASPKETQYF; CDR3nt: TGTGCTAGCAGCTCGGAAGCGAGTCCGAAGGAGACCCAGTACTTC
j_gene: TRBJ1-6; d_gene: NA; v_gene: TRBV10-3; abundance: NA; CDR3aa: CAISVGGAGNNSPLHF; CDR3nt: TGTGCCATCAGTGTTGGGGGGGCGGGTAACAATTCACCCCTCCACTTT
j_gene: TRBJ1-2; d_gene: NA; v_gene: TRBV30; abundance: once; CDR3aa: CAWSEAGWYVYGYTF; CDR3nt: TGTGCCTGGAGTGAAGCAGGGTGGTACGTCTATGGCTACACCTTC
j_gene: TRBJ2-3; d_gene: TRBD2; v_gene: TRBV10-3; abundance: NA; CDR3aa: CAISSSLSGGAGTDTQYF; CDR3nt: TGTGCCATCAGTTCGTCCTTGAGCGGGGGGGCTGGCACAGATACGCAGTATTTT
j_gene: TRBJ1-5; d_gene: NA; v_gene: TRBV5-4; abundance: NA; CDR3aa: CASSDSRGNQPQHF; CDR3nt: TGTGCCAGCAGCGACTCACGGGGAAATCAGCCCCAGCATTTT
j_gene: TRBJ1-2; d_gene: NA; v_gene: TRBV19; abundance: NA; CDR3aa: CASSIGVGGAAGYTF; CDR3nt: TGTGCCAGTAGTATAGGGGTAGGAGGGGCTGCTGGCTACACCTTC
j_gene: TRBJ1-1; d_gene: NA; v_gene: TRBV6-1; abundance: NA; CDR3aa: CASRWTVPEAFF; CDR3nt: TGTGCCAGCAGATGGACGGTCCCTGAAGCTTTCTTT
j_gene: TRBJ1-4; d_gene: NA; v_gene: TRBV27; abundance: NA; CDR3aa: CASSSRDIDEKLFF; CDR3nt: TGTGCCAGCAGTTCCCGGGACATTGATGAAAAACTGTTTTTT
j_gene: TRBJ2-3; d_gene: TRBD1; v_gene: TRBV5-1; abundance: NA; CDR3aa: CASSLGQGNTDTQYF; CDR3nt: TGCGCCAGCAGCTTGGGACAGGGAAACACAGATACGCAGTATTTT
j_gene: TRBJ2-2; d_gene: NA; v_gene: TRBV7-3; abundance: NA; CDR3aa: CASSLNPINTGELFF; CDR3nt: TGTGCCAGCAGCTTAAACCCGATTAACACCGGGGAGCTGTTTTTT
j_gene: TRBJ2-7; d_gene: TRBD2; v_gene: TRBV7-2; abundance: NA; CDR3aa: CASSPWREAFYEQYF; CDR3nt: TGTGCCAGCAGCCCTTGGCGGGAGGCCTTCTACGAGCAGTACTTC
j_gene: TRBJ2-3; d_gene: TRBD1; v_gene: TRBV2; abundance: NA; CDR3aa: CATLGGQVIADTQYF; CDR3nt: TGTGCCACCCTGGGGGGACAGGTCATCGCAGATACGCAGTATTTT
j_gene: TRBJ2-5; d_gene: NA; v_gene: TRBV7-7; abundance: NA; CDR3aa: CASSLATGAGTQYF; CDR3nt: TGTGCTAGCAGCTTAGCTACGGGGGCGGGGACCCAGTACTTC
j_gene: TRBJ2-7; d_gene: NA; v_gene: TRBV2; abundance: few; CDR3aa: CASSSYEQYF; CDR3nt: TGTGCCAGCAGTAGCTACGAGCAGTACTTC
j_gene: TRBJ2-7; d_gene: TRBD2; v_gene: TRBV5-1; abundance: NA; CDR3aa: CASSLTGLVPHEQYF; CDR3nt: TGCGCCAGCAGCTTGACCGGACTAGTTCCCCACGAGCAGTACTTC
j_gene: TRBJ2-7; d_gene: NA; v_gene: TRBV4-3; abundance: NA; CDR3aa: CASSPLTSIREQYF; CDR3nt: TGCGCCAGCAGTCCACTAACCTCCATAAGGGAGCAGTACTTC
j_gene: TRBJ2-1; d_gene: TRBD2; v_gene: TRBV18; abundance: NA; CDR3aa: CASSAGRAYNEQFF; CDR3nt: TGTGCCAGCTCAGCAGGGAGGGCATACAATGAGCAGTTCTTC
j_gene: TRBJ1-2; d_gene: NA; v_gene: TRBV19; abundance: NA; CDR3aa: CASSLDSASFGGYTF; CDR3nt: TGTGCCAGTAGCCTGGACAGCGCCTCCTTCGGTGGCTACACCTTC
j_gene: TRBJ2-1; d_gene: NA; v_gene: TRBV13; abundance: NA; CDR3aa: CASSRLHYNEQFF; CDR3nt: TGTGCCAGCAGCCGTCTACACTACAATGAGCAGTTCTTC
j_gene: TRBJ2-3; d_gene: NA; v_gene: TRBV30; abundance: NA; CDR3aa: CAWKKVTQYF; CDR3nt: TGTGCCTGGAAGAAGGTGACGCAGTATTTT
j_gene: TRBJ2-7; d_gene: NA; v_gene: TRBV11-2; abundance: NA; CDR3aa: CASGLARQGNEQYF; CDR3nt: TGTGCCAGCGGCCTCGCCCGACAAGGAAACGAGCAGTACTTC
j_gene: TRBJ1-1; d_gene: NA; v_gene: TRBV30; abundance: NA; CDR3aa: CAWSVRGDTEAFF; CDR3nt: TGTGCCTGGAGTGTTCGGGGTGACACTGAAGCTTTCTTT
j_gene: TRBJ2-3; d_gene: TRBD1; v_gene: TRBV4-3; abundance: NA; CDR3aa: CASSQGPGGTTDTQYF; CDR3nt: TGCGCCAGCAGCCAAGGCCCAGGGGGCACCACAGATACGCAGTATTTT
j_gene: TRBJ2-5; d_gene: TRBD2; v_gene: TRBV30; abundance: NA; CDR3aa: CAAGLAEETQYF; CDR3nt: TGTGCAGCCGGTCTAGCGGAAGAGACCCAGTACTTC